One and the same sample provided the 17 T cell receptor beta chains below, sequenced in a study of cytomegalovirus exposure and HLA in healthy donors. Primers for the PCR totalled 60 Vbeta and 13 Jbeta. Sequenced by immunoSEQ multiplex PCR; TCRdb stores in-frame clones only, minus some. The data contain about 160,000 clones, 80% to 85% of them singletons. Sequencing was carried out using PBMCs. The receptors shown here come from a man aged 50-59 years in good health and CMV-seropositive.

This chain connects TRBV7-8 to TRBJ1-3; D might be TRBD1 (5 bases). Germline CDR1 SGHVS, CDR2 FQNEAQ. The CDR3 is made up of 16 amino acids. The V end lost 2 bases, the J end lost 3 bases, and 14 bases lay between the germline ends. The CDR3 bases are TGTGCCAGCAGCTTAATGACCGGGACTGTTGGAAACACCATATATTTT. Protein sequence: CASSLMTGTVGNTIYF.

This chain uses TRBV28 with TRBJ1-2; no reliable D call. The CDR3 runs to 12 residues. The germline CDR1 and CDR2 sequences are MDHEN and SYDVKM. V was shortened by 3 bases and J by 4 bases, with 6 bases between the two germline ends. CDR3 amino acids: CASSLNSYGYTF. For the CDR3, the DNA is TGTGCCAGCAGTTTGAACAGCTATGGCTACACCTTC.

The rearrangement links TRBV6-5 to TRBJ2-2, with 7 bases fitting TRBD2. V was pared by 7 bases and J by 6 bases, with 2 bases of the junction left unmatched. The germline gives CDR1 MNHEY, CDR2 SVGAGI. The CDR3 is 12 amino acids. The CDR3 is CASKTSAGELFF. CDR3 nucleotides: TGTGCCAGCAAAACTAGCGCCGGGGAGCTGTTTTTT.

A remark on this clone: The junction shows a germline mismatch at one end, possibly a read error. This rearrangement joins TRBV7-9 to TRBJ1-6; D remains unclear. The CDR3 contains 13 residues. The V gene's germline CDR1 is SEHNR and CDR2 FQNEAQ (reference sequence). CDR3: CSSSLAGNSPLHF. Written as DNA, the CDR3 is TGTTCCAGCAGCTTAGCCGGGAATTCACCCCTCCACTTT.

This chain's CDR3 is CASSFISGSFDEQFF. The CDR3 nucleotides are TGTGCCAGCAGCTTTATTAGCGGGAGTTTTGATGAGCAGTTCTTC. The gene calls are TRBV7-3 and TRBJ2-1; 9 bases fit TRBD2. V was clipped by 3 bases and J by 8 bases; unmatched bases: 8. Germline CDR1 and CDR2: SGHTA and FQGTGA. The CDR3 consists of 15 residues.

This clone was seen only once. This chain links TRBV10-3 with TRBJ1-6; TRBD1 matches 9 bases. CDR1 and CDR2 (germline): ENHRY, SYGVKD. The J segment lost 6 bases and the V segment lost 0 bases, leaving 9 bases of the junction unmatched. The CDR3 covers 18 residues. The CDR3 sequence is CAISESTRDRVRNSPLHF. The CDR3 DNA sequence: TGTGCCATCAGTGAGTCGACTCGGGACAGGGTCCGTAATTCACCCCTCCACTTT.

V is TRBV6-1 and J is TRBJ2-1, with a tentative D call TRBD1 (5 bases). The CDR3 totals 14 residues. CDR1 is MNHNS, CDR2 SASEGT, per germline. V lost 5 bases and J lost 0, with 8 bases in between. CDR3: CASSRQSSYNEQFF. DNA for the CDR3: TGTGCCAGCAGTAGACAGAGCTCCTACAATGAGCAGTTCTTC.

The chain uses TRBV13 and TRBJ1-5; 8 bases map to TRBD1. The V segment lost 6 bases and the J segment 3 bases; nucleotides outside the gene matches: 4. In germline, CDR1 is PRHDT, CDR2 FYEKMQ (reference sequence). The CDR3 consists of 14 residues. The CDR3 loop is CASSTGGNNQPQHF. CDR3 in DNA: TGTGCCAGCAGTACAGGGGGTAACAATCAGCCCCAGCATTTT.

The chain combines TRBV4-2 with TRBJ2-2; 14 nucleotides match TRBD2. CDR3 length: 18 amino acids. The junction had 5 bases not matched to a gene; V was cut back by 1 base and J by 4 bases. Germline assignment: CDR1 LGHNA and CDR2 YNFKEQ. The CDR3 is CASSQGLAGGLGTGELFF. The DNA for the CDR3 is TGTGCCAGCAGCCAAGGACTAGCGGGAGGGCTCGGCACCGGGGAGCTGTTTTTT.

This rearrangement joins TRBV28 to TRBJ2-3; D might be TRBD2 (5 bases). Germline-derived CDR1 and CDR2 are MDHEN and SYDVKM. The CDR3 totals 16 residues. V shed 5 bases and J shed 5 bases, with 20 bases lying between them. The DNA of the CDR3 is TGTGCCAGCAGTCTACCCCGGGGAAGTATCCTAGATACGCAGTATTTT. Protein product: CASSLPRGSILDTQYF.

V and J are TRBV5-1 and TRBJ2-3; 7 positions agree with TRBD2. With V trimmed by 0 bases and J by 4 bases, 2 bases remained unmatched. Germline V gene sequence: CDR1 SGHRS, CDR2 YFSETQ. This CDR3 spans 14 amino acids. CDR3 region: CASSLGTSADTQYF. CDR3 bases: TGCGCCAGCAGCTTGGGGACTAGTGCAGATACGCAGTATTTT.

The gene calls are TRBV6-1 and TRBJ2-7; 9 positions agree with TRBD1. The length of the CDR3 is 16 residues. Germline CDR1 is MNHNS and CDR2 is SASEGT. The J segment lost 4 bases and the V segment lost 3 bases, leaving 10 bases of the junction unmatched. In DNA form, the CDR3 reads TGTGCCAGCAGTGAGAGGGGGACAGGGCCTTTTTACGAGCAGTACTTC. This sequence encodes CASSERGTGPFYEQYF.

This clone was seen only once. The chain has TRBV6-5 and TRBJ2-3; D is possibly TRBD1 (6 bases). Per germline, CDR1 MNHEY and CDR2 SVGAGI. This CDR3 comprises 16 residues. Deletions cut 0 bases from V and 3 bases from J, with 13 bases between. The CDR3 protein is CASSYSRGGRTDTQYF. The CDR3 nucleotides are TGTGCCAGCAGTTACTCCAGGGGCGGCAGAACAGATACGCAGTATTTT.

The V call is TRBV6-5, the J call TRBJ1-2; TRBD1 might be the D (5 bases). Per germline, CDR1 MNHEY and CDR2 SVGAGI. The V end was cut by 5 bases, the J end by 5 bases, with 15 bases between. The CDR3 covers 14 residues. CDR3 sequence reads: CASSPIEGVYGYTF. CDR3 sequence (DNA): TGTGCCAGCAGTCCCATTGAAGGGGTGTATGGCTACACCTTC.

This clone was recorded a few times. The chain links TRBV28 to TRBJ1-3, with D tentatively TRBD1 (6 bases). V dropped 5 bases and J dropped 2 bases, with 13 bases sitting between them. The CDR3 is made up of 15 amino acids. Looked up from germline, CDR1 is MDHEN and CDR2 is SYDVKM. The CDR3 here is CASSLTGYAGNTIYF. CDR3 coding DNA: TGTGCCAGCAGTCTGACAGGATACGCTGGAAACACCATATATTTT.

The V and J genes are TRBV5-1 and TRBJ2-5, with 8 bases lining up with TRBD1. V lost 4 bases, J lost 4 bases, and 12 bases stayed unmatched. CDR1 and CDR2 from the germline V gene are SGHRS and YFSETQ. The CDR3 runs to 16 residues. The CDR3 here is CASSPDWSGGTETQYF. CDR3 DNA sequence: TGCGCCAGCAGCCCGGACTGGTCAGGGGGCACAGAGACCCAGTACTTC.

This rearrangement joins TRBV4-2 to TRBJ1-6; 11 nucleotides line up with TRBD1. Germline V gene lookup returns CDR1 LGHNA and CDR2 YNFKEQ. The V gene end was trimmed by 4 bases and the J gene end by 12 bases; junction bases not matched to a gene: 5. The CDR3 sequence is 14 residues long. CDR3 nucleotides: TGTGCCAGCAGCCGAGCCGGGACAGGGGGACCCCTCCACTTT. It translates to CASSRAGTGGPLHF.